This is a list of T cell receptor beta chains from one sample in a study of shared clonotypes between healthy human individuals. Method: immunoSEQ multiplex PCR; TCRdb's copy keeps in-frame clones and lacks some. The data contain about 460,000 clones, approximately 71% of them singletons. The source material was PBMCs. The receptors stem from a woman in her thirties or forties in good health. Some clones in this sample may be carry-over from other donors' samples. Both conserved end residues are part of each CDR3. A D gene is named only where the DNA matches it firmly. Size is stated for part of the rows, as once, few or many counts, or as a class when the clone is expanded.

abundance: once
d_gene: TRBD2
j_gene: TRBJ2-7
v_gene: TRBV28
CDR3nt: TGTGCCAGCACCACAGTCCTAGCGGGAGGTCACGAGCAGTACTTC
CDR3aa: CASTTVLAGGHEQYF

abundance: once
d_gene: TRBD1
j_gene: TRBJ2-1
v_gene: TRBV15
CDR3nt: TGTGCCACCAGCAGTGGACAGGGCAATGAGCAGTTCTTC
CDR3aa: CATSSGQGNEQFF

abundance: -
d_gene: TRBD1
j_gene: TRBJ2-7
v_gene: TRBV10-3
CDR3nt: TGTGCCATCAGTCCGGGACAGGGTATATACGAGCAGTACTTC
CDR3aa: CAISPGQGIYEQYF

abundance: -
d_gene: -
j_gene: TRBJ2-4
v_gene: TRBV28
CDR3nt: TGTGCCAGCGGTCGATGGGGACACGAACCCGGACTAGCCAAAAACATTCAGTACTTC
CDR3aa: CASGRWGHEPGLAKNIQYF

abundance: -
d_gene: -
j_gene: TRBJ1-1
v_gene: TRBV11-3
CDR3nt: TGTGCCAGCAGCTTGCTCAGGACTACTGAAGCTTTCTTT
CDR3aa: CASSLLRTTEAFF

abundance: -
d_gene: -
j_gene: TRBJ2-7
v_gene: TRBV27
CDR3nt: TGTGCCAGCAGTAAGGGGGGGGTCTCCTACGAGCAGTACTTC
CDR3aa: CASSKGGVSYEQYF

abundance: -
d_gene: -
j_gene: TRBJ1-4
v_gene: TRBV29-1
CDR3nt: TGCAGCGTTGGCTTAGGGGTGGCTAATGAAAAACTGTTTTTT
CDR3aa: CSVGLGVANEKLFF

abundance: -
d_gene: -
j_gene: TRBJ1-3
v_gene: TRBV30
CDR3nt: TGTGCCTGGAATCCGACAGCCTCTGGAAACACCATATATTTT
CDR3aa: CAWNPTASGNTIYF

abundance: -
d_gene: TRBD1
j_gene: TRBJ1-5
v_gene: TRBV2
CDR3nt: TGTGCCAGCACCCCGGGACAGGGGAGCAATCAGCCCCAGCATTTT
CDR3aa: CASTPGQGSNQPQHF

abundance: -
d_gene: -
j_gene: TRBJ2-1
v_gene: TRBV6-6
CDR3nt: TGTGCCAGCAGTTACTCTACCTACAATGAGCAGTTCTTC
CDR3aa: CASSYSTYNEQFF

abundance: many
d_gene: -
j_gene: TRBJ2-7
v_gene: TRBV6-6
CDR3nt: TGTGCCAGCAGCCGGGACGGCTACGAGCAGTACTTC
CDR3aa: CASSRDGYEQYF

abundance: once
d_gene: TRBD2
j_gene: TRBJ2-6
v_gene: TRBV2
CDR3nt: TGTGCCAGCACTAGCGGGATCCTCTCTGGGGCCAACGTCCTGACTTTC
CDR3aa: CASTSGILSGANVLTF

abundance: -
d_gene: -
j_gene: TRBJ2-7
v_gene: TRBV27
CDR3nt: TGTGCCAGCAGTTTATCCCTCCGGGGTGAGCAGTACTTC
CDR3aa: CASSLSLRGEQYF

abundance: -
d_gene: TRBD2
j_gene: TRBJ2-1
v_gene: TRBV28
CDR3nt: TGTGCCAGCCTCTCTTGGGGACTAGCGGGAGAGCAGTTCTTC
CDR3aa: CASLSWGLAGEQFF

abundance: -
d_gene: TRBD2
j_gene: TRBJ2-1
v_gene: TRBV5-4
CDR3nt: TGTGCCAGCAGCTTGCGGGAGGATGGCTACAATGAGCAGTTCTTC
CDR3aa: CASSLREDGYNEQFF

abundance: -
d_gene: -
j_gene: TRBJ1-1
v_gene: TRBV18
CDR3nt: TGTGCCAGCTCACCGCCCTCGGTTGACACTGAAGCTTTCTTT
CDR3aa: CASSPPSVDTEAFF

abundance: -
d_gene: -
j_gene: TRBJ1-4
v_gene: TRBV2
CDR3nt: TGTGCCAGCGCCGGGCGAAAATATGCAACTAATGAAAAACTGTTTTTT
CDR3aa: CASAGRKYATNEKLFF

abundance: -
d_gene: -
j_gene: TRBJ2-5
v_gene: TRBV4-2
CDR3nt: TGTGCCAGCAGCCAAGCTCCTGAGTGGGACATCCAAGAGACCCAGTACTTC
CDR3aa: CASSQAPEWDIQETQYF

abundance: few
d_gene: TRBD2
j_gene: TRBJ2-5
v_gene: TRBV30
CDR3nt: TGTGCCTGGAGTAGCGGGGTCCAAGAGACCCAGTACTTC
CDR3aa: CAWSSGVQETQYF

abundance: -
d_gene: -
j_gene: TRBJ1-1
v_gene: TRBV27
CDR3nt: TGTGCCAGCAGTTTAACGGGGATCCACGTCCCGAATACTGAAGCTTTCTTT
CDR3aa: CASSLTGIHVPNTEAFF

abundance: once
d_gene: -
j_gene: TRBJ1-1
v_gene: TRBV7-9
CDR3nt: TGTGCCAGCAGCTTAGTAAATCGTCCTGAAGCTTTCTTT
CDR3aa: CASSLVNRPEAFF

abundance: -
d_gene: -
j_gene: TRBJ2-7
v_gene: TRBV9
CDR3nt: TGTGCCAGCAGCGCCCCCCCGGGACCCGGGGCCTACGAGCAGTACTTC
CDR3aa: CASSAPPGPGAYEQYF

abundance: few
d_gene: TRBD1
j_gene: TRBJ2-7
v_gene: TRBV11-2
CDR3nt: TGTGCCAGCAGCCGCGGACAGGGGATGCCCTACGAGCAGTACTTC
CDR3aa: CASSRGQGMPYEQYF

abundance: -
d_gene: TRBD2
j_gene: TRBJ2-1
v_gene: TRBV4-1
CDR3nt: TGCGCCAGCAGCCAGACTAGCGGGAGTGGGTCCTACAATGAGCAGTTCTTC
CDR3aa: CASSQTSGSGSYNEQFF

abundance: -
d_gene: -
j_gene: TRBJ1-1
v_gene: TRBV6-6
CDR3nt: TGTGCCAGCAGTTACCCCCTCGGTCAAGGGCACACTGAAGCTTTCTTT
CDR3aa: CASSYPLGQGHTEAFF

abundance: few
d_gene: -
j_gene: TRBJ1-2
v_gene: TRBV18
CDR3nt: TGTGCCAGCTCAACGGACCCCCCAAGGGGCTACACCTTC
CDR3aa: CASSTDPPRGYTF

abundance: once
d_gene: TRBD2
j_gene: TRBJ2-5
v_gene: TRBV10-3
CDR3nt: TGTGCCATCAGTGAGTCTAGGGAGGGGGAGACCCAGTACTTC
CDR3aa: CAISESREGETQYF

abundance: -
d_gene: -
j_gene: TRBJ2-2
v_gene: TRBV9
CDR3nt: TGTGCCAGCAGCGTTATTATATCCGGGGAGCTGTTTTTT
CDR3aa: CASSVIISGELFF

abundance: -
d_gene: TRBD1
j_gene: TRBJ1-4
v_gene: TRBV5-1
CDR3nt: TGCGCCAGCAGCTTGGCAGGGGGCGCGGCTAATGAAAAACTGTTTTTT
CDR3aa: CASSLAGGAANEKLFF

abundance: once
d_gene: TRBD2
j_gene: TRBJ2-7
v_gene: TRBV5-1
CDR3nt: TGCGCCAGCAGCTCGGGACTAGCGGGAGTGAGCTACGAGCAGTACTTC
CDR3aa: CASSSGLAGVSYEQYF

abundance: -
d_gene: TRBD2
j_gene: TRBJ2-1
v_gene: TRBV7-6
CDR3nt: TGTGCCAGCAGCCCGATGACTAGCGGGAGCTCCTACAATGAGCAGTTCTTC
CDR3aa: CASSPMTSGSSYNEQFF

abundance: -
d_gene: TRBD1
j_gene: TRBJ1-4
v_gene: TRBV19
CDR3nt: TGTGCCAGTAGTATGTATCAGGGGGCGGATGAAAAACTGTTTTTT
CDR3aa: CASSMYQGADEKLFF

abundance: -
d_gene: -
j_gene: TRBJ2-7
v_gene: TRBV7-3
CDR3nt: TGTGCCAGCAGCTTAGACGGGAGCTCCTACGAGCAGTACTTC
CDR3aa: CASSLDGSSYEQYF

abundance: -
d_gene: TRBD2
j_gene: TRBJ2-7
v_gene: TRBV28
CDR3nt: TGTGCCAGCAGTCCTCCGGGACTAGGTTACTACGAGCAGTACTTC
CDR3aa: CASSPPGLGYYEQYF

abundance: -
d_gene: TRBD2
j_gene: TRBJ2-7
v_gene: TRBV6-6
CDR3nt: TGTGCCAGCAAGGAATCAGCGGGATCACCCTACGAGCAGTACTTC
CDR3aa: CASKESAGSPYEQYF

abundance: -
d_gene: -
j_gene: TRBJ1-4
v_gene: TRBV6-5
CDR3nt: TGTGCCAGCAGCCCCAGGGAGGCAGAGGCTGAAAAACTGTTTTTT
CDR3aa: CASSPREAEAEKLFF

abundance: -
d_gene: TRBD2
j_gene: TRBJ2-1
v_gene: TRBV9
CDR3nt: TGTGCCAGCAGCAGAATCGGACTAGCGGGAGTTAAAAGCAATGAGCAGTTCTTC
CDR3aa: CASSRIGLAGVKSNEQFF

abundance: -
d_gene: -
j_gene: TRBJ1-5
v_gene: TRBV7-8
CDR3nt: TGTGCCAGCAGCTTCGCAGTCGGCCGGAATCAGCCCCAGCATTTT
CDR3aa: CASSFAVGRNQPQHF

abundance: -
d_gene: TRBD2
j_gene: TRBJ2-4
v_gene: TRBV2
CDR3nt: TGTGCCAGCAGTGTGGGGACTAGCGATCGACTGGGGGACATTCAGTACTTC
CDR3aa: CASSVGTSDRLGDIQYF

abundance: -
d_gene: -
j_gene: TRBJ1-5
v_gene: TRBV27
CDR3nt: TGTGCCAGCAGTTTATGGCCCGATGGCAATCAGCCCCAGCATTTT
CDR3aa: CASSLWPDGNQPQHF

abundance: -
d_gene: -
j_gene: TRBJ2-3
v_gene: TRBV14
CDR3nt: TGTGCCAGCAGCCAAGTCCGAGATACGCAGTATTTT
CDR3aa: CASSQVRDTQYF

abundance: once
d_gene: TRBD1
j_gene: TRBJ1-1
v_gene: TRBV4-2
CDR3nt: TGTGCCAGCAGCCAAGCTGACAGGGTTATCACTGAAGCTTTCTTT
CDR3aa: CASSQADRVITEAFF

abundance: once
d_gene: -
j_gene: TRBJ1-2
v_gene: TRBV19
CDR3nt: TGTGCCAGTAGTATATCCAGGGACTATGGCTACACCTTC
CDR3aa: CASSISRDYGYTF

abundance: -
d_gene: -
j_gene: TRBJ2-3
v_gene: TRBV7-3
CDR3nt: TGTGCCAGCAGCCAAGAGGCGGGGCGGGATACGCAGTATTTT
CDR3aa: CASSQEAGRDTQYF

abundance: -
d_gene: TRBD2
j_gene: TRBJ2-3
v_gene: TRBV7-9
CDR3nt: TGTGCCAGCAGCTTAGATCCAGCGGGGATAACAGATACGCAGTATTTT
CDR3aa: CASSLDPAGITDTQYF

abundance: -
d_gene: TRBD1
j_gene: TRBJ1-5
v_gene: TRBV6-1
CDR3nt: TGTGCCAGCAACCTCCGGGACAGGGGGTTCCAGCCCCAGCATTTT
CDR3aa: CASNLRDRGFQPQHF

abundance: -
d_gene: TRBD1
j_gene: TRBJ1-2
v_gene: TRBV15
CDR3nt: TGTGCCACCAGCAGAGTGAGACAGGGGGCGAGAGGCTACACCTTC
CDR3aa: CATSRVRQGARGYTF

abundance: -
d_gene: TRBD1
j_gene: TRBJ2-1
v_gene: TRBV10-3
CDR3nt: TGTGCCATCAGTGAGTCTAGGAACAGGGGACCTCCCCCCAATGAGCAGTTCTTC
CDR3aa: CAISESRNRGPPPNEQFF

abundance: -
d_gene: -
j_gene: TRBJ2-7
v_gene: TRBV6-5
CDR3nt: TGTGCCAGCAGATCCGGGACATCCCGGAACGAGCAGTACTTC
CDR3aa: CASRSGTSRNEQYF

abundance: many
d_gene: -
j_gene: TRBJ2-7
v_gene: TRBV28
CDR3nt: TGTGCCAGCAGTTCCGCGGTCGAGCAGTACTTC
CDR3aa: CASSSAVEQYF

abundance: once
d_gene: -
j_gene: TRBJ1-1
v_gene: TRBV29-1
CDR3nt: TGCAGCGTTGTTGGGTTCACTGAAGCTTTCTTT
CDR3aa: CSVVGFTEAFF

abundance: -
d_gene: -
j_gene: TRBJ1-4
v_gene: TRBV30
CDR3nt: TGTGCCTGGAGCCCAACGAACCCCGGGAAACTGTTTTTT
CDR3aa: CAWSPTNPGKLFF